Below, one T cell receptor (beta chain) is given with its context. This sample also contains other DNA sequences that code for the same CDR3. This table comes from immunoSEQ multiplex PCR, and its TCRdb copy is limited to in-frame clones, with some not included. The sample shows around 2,000,000 clones, around 96% of them seen only once. This sample is drawn from a study of shared clonotypes between healthy human individuals. Turning to the study itself: The composition of the donors was a couple of women and three men aged 18 to 49.

The CDR3 length is 14 residues. Germline values: CDR1 MNHEY, CDR2 SMNVEV (reference sequence). The germline V and J ends were trimmed by 3 bases and 3 bases, with 8 bases remaining between them. Positive CCR7 selection of CD45RO-negative cells yielded the naive CD8 cells, and terminally differentiated effector memory CD45RA+ cells were excluded. Those who donated were healthy HIV-negative adults, with no recent acute infections or vaccinations reported. Sequenced input: naive CD8+ T cells sorted from blood. The chain couples TRBV27 to TRBJ1-4; D is undetermined. This TCR came from a man aged 18-30 years in good health. In DNA form, the CDR3 reads TGTGCCAGCAGTTTGGTAGGAGCTAATGAAAAACTGTTTTTT. This translates into CASSLVGANEKLFF.